A single sample is the source of the 21 T cell receptor beta chains below, sequenced in a study of blood T cell repertoires in COVID-19. Assay: immunoSEQ multiplex PCR; the TCRdb copy retains only in-frame clones and omits some. Among 55,000 to 80,000 clones, approximately 83% were seen once, and the ten largest hold 12%. The specimen sequenced was peripheral blood. These receptors were collected from a human donor in a cohort sampled during active COVID-19.

V and J are TRBV3-1 (or the pseudogene TRBV3-2) and TRBJ2-3; tentatively, D is TRBD2 (6 bases). Between the trimmed V and J ends, which lost 1 base and 5 bases, there was a span of 16 bases. This CDR3 region has 16 residues. Per the germline V gene, CDR1 is LGHDT and CDR2 is YNNKEL (reference sequence). In nucleotides, the CDR3 is TGTGCCAGCAGCCAAGTAGTGCGGGGCCGGGGAGATACGCAGTATTTT. It translates to CASSQVVRGRGDTQYF.

This clone was observed once. The chain uses TRBV4-1 and TRBJ2-3; TRBD2 agrees at 10 bases. Germline CDR1 is MGHRA and CDR2 is YSYEKL. The junction had 4 bases not matched to a gene; V was cut back by 0 bases and J by 1 base. The CDR3 has 17 amino acids. CDR3 coding DNA: TGCGCCAGCAGCCAAGAATCTGGACTAGCGGGCACAGATACGCAGTATTTT. Translation gives CASSQESGLAGTDTQYF.

The chain couples TRBV6-5 to TRBJ2-1; a possible D gene is TRBD2 (5 bases). The germline CDR1 and CDR2 sequences are MNHEY and SVGAGI. The CDR3 totals 13 residues. Trimming stripped 5 bases from V and 8 bases from J, with 13 bases between. CDR3 coding DNA: TGTGCCAGCAGTCGAGGACTCCCCTATGAGCAGTTCTTC. Its translation is CASSRGLPYEQFF.

The rearrangement uses TRBV9 and TRBJ1-5, with 11 bases lining up with TRBD1. J gave up 7 bases and V 4 bases, and 7 bases lay outside the gene matches. The CDR3 length is 15 residues. The germline V gene has CDR1 SGDLS and CDR2 YYNGEE. The CDR3 nucleotides are TGTGCCAGCAGCCCTGGACAGGGGGCCGGACAGCCCCAGCATTTT. Amino acids: CASSPGQGAGQPQHF.

This chain joins TRBV5-6 and TRBJ2-7; D may be TRBD1 (6 bases). The germline V and J ends were trimmed by 2 bases and 5 bases, with 17 bases remaining between them. CDR1 and CDR2 (germline): SGHDT, YYEEEE. The CDR3 spans 15 residues. This CDR3 reads CASSFGTPGVDEQYF. CDR3 in DNA: TGTGCCAGCAGCTTTGGGACCCCAGGGGTGGACGAGCAGTACTTC.

This clone was seen a few times. The chain combines TRBV29-1 with TRBJ2-7; weak D call: TRBD2 (6 bases). Trimming removed 3 bases at V and 3 bases at J, with 9 bases between. This CDR3 contains 12 residues. CDR1 SQVTM and CDR2 ANQGSEA come from the germline V gene. The DNA of the CDR3 is TGCAGCGTTGATTACGGGGGCTACGAGCAGTACTTC. Translating it yields CSVDYGGYEQYF.

This chain uses TRBV7-6 with TRBJ2-5; the match to TRBD2 covers 9 bases. The CDR3 sequence is 16 residues long. The germline V gene encodes CDR1 SGHVS and CDR2 FNYEAQ. Trimming at V came to 0 bases and at J to 1 base, leaving 3 bases not matched to a gene. The CDR3 sequence: CASSLAGGGVQETQYF. For the CDR3, the DNA is TGTGCCAGCAGCTTAGCTGGCGGGGGGGTCCAAGAGACCCAGTACTTC.

The rearrangement uses TRBV19 and TRBJ2-3; 9 bases fit TRBD2. Germline trimming cut 6 bases from V and 0 bases from J; bases unmatched to any gene: 4. The CDR3 has 15 amino acids. The germline gives CDR1 LNHDA, CDR2 SQIVND (reference sequence). The CDR3, as DNA: TGTGCCAGTAGGCGGCGGGGGGGTAGCACAGATACGCAGTATTTT. This sequence encodes CASRRRGGSTDTQYF.

The chain carries TRBV5-4 and TRBJ2-7; TRBD1 agrees at 7 bases. Germline CDR1 is SGHNT and CDR2 is YYREEE (reference sequence). There are 14 residues in the CDR3. Germline trimming cut 2 bases from V and 6 bases from J; bases unmatched to any gene: 8. The CDR3 sequence: CASSFPDRASEQYF. The CDR3 nucleotides are TGTGCCAGCAGCTTCCCCGACAGGGCGAGCGAGCAGTACTTC.

The chain has TRBV2 and TRBJ2-7; 12 bases map to TRBD1. Trimming took 7 bases from V and 7 from J; bases not matched to a gene: 11. The CDR3 is 15 residues long. In germline, CDR1 is SNHLY, CDR2 FYNNEI. The CDR3 nucleotides are TGTGCCAGCATCCCCAGGGGACAGGGGGCGCGTGAGCAGTACTTC. Its protein product is CASIPRGQGAREQYF.

The genes are TRBV6-5 and TRBJ2-3, with 7 bases that match TRBD2. This CDR3 is built from 15 residues. After removal of 4 bases from V and 4 bases from J, the junction contained 8 bases not matched to a gene. Looked up from germline, CDR1 is MNHEY and CDR2 is SVGAGI. CDR3 DNA sequence: TGTGCCAGCAGTTCGACAGATGCGGGGGCAGATACGCAGTATTTT. It is translated as CASSSTDAGADTQYF.

The V gene is TRBV7-2, the J gene TRBJ2-1, with 8 bases matching TRBD2. From germline, CDR1 is SGHTA and CDR2 FQGNSA. V lost 7 bases, J lost 3 bases, and 11 bases stayed unmatched. This CDR3 is built from 16 residues. The CDR3 spells CASKSGNGGDYNEQFF. The DNA for the CDR3 is TGTGCCAGCAAATCCGGGAACGGGGGGGACTACAATGAGCAGTTCTTC.

The rearrangement joins TRBV5-4 to TRBJ2-6; 7 bases match TRBD1. Per germline, CDR1 SGHNT and CDR2 YYREEE (reference sequence). The CDR3 covers 19 residues. Unmatched junction bases numbered 13, after V lost 4 bases and J lost 0 bases. The DNA for the CDR3 is TGTGCCAGCAGCCCCATACAGGGGCCTCAGAGCTCTGGGGCCAACGTCCTGACTTTC. This codes for CASSPIQGPQSSGANVLTF.

The V gene is TRBV18, the J gene TRBJ1-5; 7 nucleotides line up with TRBD1. The CDR3 spans 16 residues. Losses at the gene ends were 4 bases for V and 2 bases for J; bases not matched to a gene: 8. Germline CDR1 and CDR2: KGHSH and LQKENI. CDR3 region: CASSRNRGGGNQPQHF. CDR3 DNA: TGTGCCAGCTCACGAAACAGGGGAGGAGGCAATCAGCCCCAGCATTTT.

This clone has just a few counts. The V gene is TRBV20-1, the J gene TRBJ2-2; D may be TRBD1 (5 bases). Germline assignment: CDR1 DFQATT and CDR2 SNEGSKA (reference sequence). Trimming cost V 6 bases and J 10 bases, with 12 bases left between them. The CDR3 contains 11 residues. CDR3 nucleotide sequence: TGCAGTGCAACAAGGGGCGAGGAGCTGTTTTTT. Amino acid sequence: CSATRGEELFF.

The V and J genes are TRBV9 and TRBJ2-1; 8 nucleotides align to TRBD1. CDR1 is SGDLS and CDR2 is YYNGEE in the germline V gene. The CDR3 consists of 15 residues. After removal of 4 bases from V and 5 bases from J, the junction contained 8 bases not matched to a gene. CDR3 in amino acids: CASSRTGSYDNEQFF. For the CDR3, the DNA is TGTGCCAGCAGCCGGACAGGGTCCTACGACAATGAGCAGTTCTTC.

The chain carries TRBV24-1 and TRBJ2-3, with 7 bases identical to TRBD1. Germline assignment: CDR1 KGHDR and CDR2 SFDVKD. This CDR3 region has 14 residues. The trim removed 7 bases at V and 3 bases at J, leaving 6 bases unmatched. CDR3 loop: CATSDRVWTDTQYF. Written as DNA, the CDR3 is TGTGCCACCAGCGACAGGGTATGGACAGATACGCAGTATTTT.

The gene calls are TRBV29-1 and TRBJ2-3, with D possibly TRBD1 on 5 matching bases. Trimming removed 4 bases from V and 6 bases from J, with 14 bases in between. CDR1 and CDR2 from the germline V gene are SQVTM and ANQGSEA. The CDR3 spans 13 residues. The CDR3 DNA sequence: TGCAGCGTTGGGCCTTCAGGGCGCGATACGCAGTATTTT. As protein: CSVGPSGRDTQYF.

This clone was found once. J is TRBJ1-2 and V is TRBV6-5, with D perhaps matching TRBD1 (6 bases). Trimming shortened V by 4 bases and J by 2 bases, and 8 bases separated the two germline ends. CDR1 and CDR2 from the germline V gene are MNHEY and SVGAGI. The CDR3 consists of 13 residues. The CDR3: CASSFTGNYGYTF. In DNA form, the CDR3 reads TGTGCCAGCAGTTTCACAGGGAACTATGGCTACACCTTC.

The chain is built from TRBV3-1 (or the pseudogene TRBV3-2) and TRBJ1-2; no definite D call. Germline-derived CDR1 and CDR2 are LGHDT and YNNKEL (reference sequence). The CDR3 consists of 19 residues. The V and J ends lost 4 bases and 0 bases respectively, with 24 bases between them. The CDR3 is CASSPLYSITATANYGYTF. The DNA for the CDR3 is TGTGCCAGCAGCCCCCTTTACTCCATCACTGCTACAGCTAACTATGGCTACACCTTC.

J is TRBJ1-3 and V is TRBV18, with a tentative D call TRBD1 (5 bases). V shed 3 bases and J shed 4 bases, with 16 bases lying between them. From germline, CDR1 is KGHSH and CDR2 LQKENI. CDR3 length equals 16 residues. The CDR3 region has the DNA TGTGCCAGCTCACCCAGGGTCCAAGGATCCGGAAACACCATATATTTT. It codes for CASSPRVQGSGNTIYF.